Reported below is one TCR beta chain. Its antigen is currently unknown. These data come from a study of STAT5B mutations in CD4+ large granular lymphocyte leukemia. Study findings and constraints: Patient CD4-sorted repertoires stayed more clonal than healthy ones after leukemic-clone removal.

Under the authors' procedure: A clonotype over 5% of the repertoire counted as a possible leukemic clone, around 60 overall. Lowest detectable productive clonotype frequency was 2.59 x 10-5. The data were produced by immunoSEQ multiplex PCR, yet TCRdb's version contains in-frame clones alone and is incomplete. V, J and clone size were drawn from that table, and D and trimming were deduced from the DNA. This repertoire shows fewer than 1,500 clones, 80% found once; its top ten account for about 77%. V shed 0 bases and J 7 bases; nucleotides not matched to a gene: 6. CDR1 and CDR2 (germline): LNHNV, YYDKDF (reference sequence). This CDR3 has 16 residues.

This receptor was taken from a man aged 65 to 85 with CD4+ T-cell large granular lymphocyte leukemia. The specimen was PBMCs. J is TRBJ2-1 and V is TRBV15; TRBD1 agrees at 10 bases. The CDR3 spells CATSRDRDRGGNEQFF. The DNA for the CDR3 is TGTGCCACCAGCAGAGATAGGGACAGGGGAGGGAATGAGCAGTTCTTC.